This T cell receptor beta chain comes out of a study of cytomegalovirus exposure and HLA in healthy donors. Study outcomes and limitations: A later analysis, which compared TCR beta chains of equal frequency, found the HLA-associated ones more clonally expanded. TRBV6-2, TRBV6-3 and some other V segments were excluded as indistinguishable.

The PCR was carried out with 60 Vbeta primers and 13 Jbeta primers. The repertoire was sequenced with immunoSEQ multiplex PCR; TCRdb's copy has only in-frame clones and lacks some. The data hold 85,000 to 100,000 clones, with 81% observed a single time. The CDR3 has 16 residues. Germline V gives CDR1 MNHNS, CDR2 SASEGT. Unmatched junction bases numbered 5, after V lost 2 bases and J lost 0 bases. With respect to this clone: Its antigen is not known.

The chain uses TRBV6-1 and TRBJ2-3; TRBD1 matches 7 bases. The TCR was taken from a girl aged 2 to 9 in good health and CMV-seropositive. The sample taken for sequencing was PBMCs. The CDR3 reads CASSEPGTVSTDTQYF. DNA of the CDR3: TGTGCCAGCAGTGAACCTGGGACAGTGAGCACAGATACGCAGTATTTT.